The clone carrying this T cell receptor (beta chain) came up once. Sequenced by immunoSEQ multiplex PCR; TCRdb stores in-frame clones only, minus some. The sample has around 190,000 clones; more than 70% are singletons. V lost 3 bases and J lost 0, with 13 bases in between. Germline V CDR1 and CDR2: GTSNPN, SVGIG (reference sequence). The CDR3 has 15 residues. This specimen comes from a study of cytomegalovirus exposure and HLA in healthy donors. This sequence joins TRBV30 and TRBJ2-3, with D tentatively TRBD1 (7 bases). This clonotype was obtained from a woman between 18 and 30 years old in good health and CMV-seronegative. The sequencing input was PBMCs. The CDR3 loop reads CAWSQGGGSTDTQYF. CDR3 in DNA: TGTGCCTGGAGCCAGGGGGGTGGAAGCACAGATACGCAGTATTTT.